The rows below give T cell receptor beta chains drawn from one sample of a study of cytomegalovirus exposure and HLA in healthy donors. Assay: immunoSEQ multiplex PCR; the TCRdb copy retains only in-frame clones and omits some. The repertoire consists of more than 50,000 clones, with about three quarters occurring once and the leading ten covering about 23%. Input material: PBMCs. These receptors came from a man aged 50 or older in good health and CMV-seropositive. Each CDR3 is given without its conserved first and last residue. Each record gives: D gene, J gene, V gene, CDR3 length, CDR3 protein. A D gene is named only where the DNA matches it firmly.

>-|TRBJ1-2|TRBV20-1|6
SLNGYT
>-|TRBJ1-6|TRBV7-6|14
ASSKRSSSYNSPLH
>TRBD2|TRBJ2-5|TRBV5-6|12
ASRQLAGGETQY
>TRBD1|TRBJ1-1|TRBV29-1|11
SVETGVRTEAF
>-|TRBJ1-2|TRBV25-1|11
ASNPGSNYGYT
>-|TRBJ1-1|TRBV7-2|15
ASSLGGPGTVGTEAF
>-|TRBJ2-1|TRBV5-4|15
ASSLARGGSGAWEQF
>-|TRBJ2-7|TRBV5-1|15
ASSLFPDTIPSYEQY
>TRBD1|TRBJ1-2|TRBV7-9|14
ASSLISGTGGYGYT
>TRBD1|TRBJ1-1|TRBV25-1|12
ASRSDRGVTEAF
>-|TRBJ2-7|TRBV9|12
ASSVAGVTYEQY
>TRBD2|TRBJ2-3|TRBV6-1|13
ASTLAGGPVDTQY
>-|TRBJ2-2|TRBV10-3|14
AISDPDRANTGELF
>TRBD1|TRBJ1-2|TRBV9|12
ASSVADRGDGYT
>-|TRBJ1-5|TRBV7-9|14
ASSLELGGAGQPQH
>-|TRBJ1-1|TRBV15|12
ATSSAGYSTEAF
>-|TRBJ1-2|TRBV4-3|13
ASSPQGGVNYGYT
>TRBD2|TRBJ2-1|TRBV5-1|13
ASSWTSGGPNEQF
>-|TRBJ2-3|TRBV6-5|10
ASSLGTDTQY
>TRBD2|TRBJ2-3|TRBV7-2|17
ASSLVSVLLAGAEDTQY
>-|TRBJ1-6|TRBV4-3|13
ASSQDSLGDSPLH
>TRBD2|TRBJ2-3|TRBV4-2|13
ASSHASGTTDTQY
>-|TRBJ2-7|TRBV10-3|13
AISDPPVEASEQY
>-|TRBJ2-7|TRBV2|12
ASRLPRYTYEQY
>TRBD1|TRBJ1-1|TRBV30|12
AWSVGTGYTEAF
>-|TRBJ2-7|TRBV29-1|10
SVGRGSYEQY
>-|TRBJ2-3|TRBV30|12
AWSMAAFTDTQY
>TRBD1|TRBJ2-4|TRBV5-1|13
ASSFDRGSRDIQY
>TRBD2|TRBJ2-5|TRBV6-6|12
ASRLGLAGETQY
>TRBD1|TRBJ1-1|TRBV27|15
ASSLTGAGGWNTEAF
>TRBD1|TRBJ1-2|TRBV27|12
ASSQDRVNYGYT
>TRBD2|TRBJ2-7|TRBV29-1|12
SVRTSGGPYEQY
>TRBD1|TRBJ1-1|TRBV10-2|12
ASSGQGMNTEAF
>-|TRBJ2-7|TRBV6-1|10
ATRLQEYGQY
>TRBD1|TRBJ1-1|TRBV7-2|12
ASSLDRGRTEAF
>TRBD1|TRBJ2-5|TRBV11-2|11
ASSPTGAETQY
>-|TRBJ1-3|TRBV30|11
AWSRDPGNTIY
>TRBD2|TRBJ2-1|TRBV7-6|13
ASSFSGGPFNEQF
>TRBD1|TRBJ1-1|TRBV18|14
ASSPPRGLVRTEAF
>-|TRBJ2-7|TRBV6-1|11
ASTPGQSYEQY
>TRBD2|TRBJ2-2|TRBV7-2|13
ASSLLLAGTGELF
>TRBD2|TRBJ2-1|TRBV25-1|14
ASSEYQLAGYNEQF
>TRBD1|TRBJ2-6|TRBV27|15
ASSPGTGAGGANVLT
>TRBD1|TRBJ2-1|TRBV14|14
ASSQAGTGGYNEQF
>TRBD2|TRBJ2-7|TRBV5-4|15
ASSLAGTSGFYYEQY
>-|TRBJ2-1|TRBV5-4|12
ASREELAINEQF